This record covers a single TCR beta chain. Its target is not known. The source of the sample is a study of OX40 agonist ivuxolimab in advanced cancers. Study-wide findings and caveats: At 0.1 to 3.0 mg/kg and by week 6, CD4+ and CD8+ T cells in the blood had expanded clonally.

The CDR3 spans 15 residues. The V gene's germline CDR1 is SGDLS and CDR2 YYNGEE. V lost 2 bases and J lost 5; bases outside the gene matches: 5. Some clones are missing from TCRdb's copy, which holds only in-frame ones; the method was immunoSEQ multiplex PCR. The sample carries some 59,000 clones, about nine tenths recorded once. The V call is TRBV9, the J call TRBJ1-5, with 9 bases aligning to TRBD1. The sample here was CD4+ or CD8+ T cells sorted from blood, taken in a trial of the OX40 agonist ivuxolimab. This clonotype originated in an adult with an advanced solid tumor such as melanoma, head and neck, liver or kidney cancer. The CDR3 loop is CASSVTGGKDQPQHF. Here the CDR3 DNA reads TGTGCCAGCAGCGTGACAGGGGGTAAAGATCAGCCCCAGCATTTT.